The clone carrying this TCR beta chain occurred many times. The data were taken from a study of blood T cells in healthy people across ages. Alongside a J-beta primer mix, a sample-barcoded 5' primer served in a second PCR lasting roughly 6 to 11 cycles. Using its own MiXCR run on the 5' RACE reads, TCRdb lists one record per CDR3 protein. This sample has over a million distinct CDR3 sequences, with under 45% found just once. Germline trimming cut 5 bases from V and 5 bases from J; bases unmatched to any gene: 10. The germline V gene encodes CDR1 MNHEY and CDR2 SMNVEV (reference sequence). The CDR3 has 15 residues.

This chain connects TRBV27 to TRBJ2-3; 7 positions match TRBD1. The sample was blood. The origin of this receptor is a woman aged 55 to 70 in good health. CDR3 sequence reads: CASSLGTAQRDTQYF. The CDR3 DNA sequence: TGTGCCAGCAGTCTTGGGACAGCACAAAGAGATACGCAGTATTTT.